These T cell receptor beta chains were read from a single sample in a study of beta chain features in type 1 diabetes. The assay was immunoSEQ multiplex PCR, and TCRdb's table has in-frame clones only and misses some. The data hold a few hundred thousand clones, with around 24% observed a single time. Sequencing was performed on naive CD4+ T cells from blood. The receptors originated from a woman in her 30s with type 1 diabetes. The CDR3 runs from the conserved cysteine through the conserved F or W. The D gene is left open where the match is weak. The size of a clone is reported for some rows only, either as once, few or many, or as a class for expanded clones.

cdr3_length: 13
v_call: TRBV29-1
d_call: TRBD2
j_call: TRBJ2-7
clone_size: .
cdr3_aa: CSVSGTSDSEQYF
cdr3_nt: TGCAGCGTTTCCGGGACTAGTGATTCCGAGCAGTACTTC

cdr3_length: 15
v_call: TRBV4-2
d_call: TRBD1
j_call: TRBJ2-7
clone_size: once
cdr3_aa: CASSQVGGGSYEQYF
cdr3_nt: TGTGCCAGCAGCCAAGTAGGGGGCGGGTCCTACGAGCAGTACTTC

cdr3_length: 12
v_call: TRBV11-2
d_call: .
j_call: TRBJ1-5
clone_size: .
cdr3_aa: CASSLAGQPQHF
cdr3_nt: TGTGCCAGCAGCTTAGCGGGTCAGCCCCAGCATTTT

cdr3_length: 16
v_call: TRBV5-4
d_call: TRBD2
j_call: TRBJ2-7
clone_size: .
cdr3_aa: CASSLGLAGAIYEQYF
cdr3_nt: TGTGCCAGCAGCCTGGGACTAGCGGGAGCAATCTACGAGCAGTACTTC

cdr3_length: 14
v_call: TRBV30
d_call: .
j_call: TRBJ2-2
clone_size: .
cdr3_aa: CACPPWAHPGELFF
cdr3_nt: TGTGCCTGTCCCCCCTGGGCCCACCCCGGGGAGCTGTTTTTT

cdr3_length: 15
v_call: TRBV28
d_call: .
j_call: TRBJ1-3
clone_size: .
cdr3_aa: CASQTAAGPGNTIYF
cdr3_nt: TGTGCCAGCCAGACAGCCGCCGGACCTGGAAACACCATATATTTT

cdr3_length: 12
v_call: TRBV5-6
d_call: .
j_call: TRBJ2-7
clone_size: few
cdr3_aa: CASSSNSYEQYF
cdr3_nt: TGTGCCAGCAGCTCGAACAGCTACGAGCAGTACTTC

cdr3_length: 14
v_call: TRBV4-2
d_call: .
j_call: TRBJ1-2
clone_size: few
cdr3_aa: CASSQAPGRYGYTF
cdr3_nt: TGTGCCAGCAGCCAAGCTCCCGGTCGGTATGGCTACACCTTC

cdr3_length: 14
v_call: TRBV30
d_call: .
j_call: TRBJ1-3
clone_size: few
cdr3_aa: CACSSVDSGNTIYF
cdr3_nt: TGTGCCTGCTCCTCGGTAGACTCTGGAAACACCATATATTTT

cdr3_length: 15
v_call: TRBV30
d_call: TRBD1
j_call: TRBJ1-2
clone_size: .
cdr3_aa: CAWRVPGQGAYGYTF
cdr3_nt: TGTGCCTGGAGGGTCCCCGGACAGGGGGCATATGGCTACACCTTC

cdr3_length: 14
v_call: TRBV19
d_call: TRBD1
j_call: TRBJ1-5
clone_size: .
cdr3_aa: CASSGQGGNQPQHF
cdr3_nt: TGTGCCAGTAGCGGACAGGGAGGGAATCAGCCCCAGCATTTT

cdr3_length: 12
v_call: TRBV29-1
d_call: .
j_call: TRBJ1-1
clone_size: few
cdr3_aa: CSVVPGGPEAFF
cdr3_nt: TGCAGCGTTGTCCCGGGAGGGCCTGAAGCTTTCTTT

cdr3_length: 16
v_call: TRBV4-1
d_call: TRBD1
j_call: TRBJ1-2
clone_size: few
cdr3_aa: CASSQEGTAPNYGYTF
cdr3_nt: TGCGCCAGCAGCCAAGAGGGGACAGCGCCGAACTATGGCTACACCTTC

cdr3_length: 14
v_call: TRBV14
d_call: .
j_call: TRBJ2-7
clone_size: .
cdr3_aa: CASRPSANTYEQYF
cdr3_nt: TGTGCCAGCAGACCTTCAGCGAATACCTACGAGCAGTACTTC

cdr3_length: 13
v_call: TRBV29-1
d_call: .
j_call: TRBJ1-1
clone_size: .
cdr3_aa: CSVVAGVGTEAFF
cdr3_nt: TGCAGCGTTGTTGCGGGGGTGGGCACTGAAGCTTTCTTT

cdr3_length: 16
v_call: TRBV5-4
d_call: TRBD1
j_call: TRBJ1-5
clone_size: .
cdr3_aa: CASSINRGRSNQPQHF
cdr3_nt: TGTGCCAGCAGCATAAACAGGGGGCGTAGCAATCAGCCCCAGCATTTT

cdr3_length: 16
v_call: TRBV5-4
d_call: TRBD2
j_call: TRBJ2-3
clone_size: few
cdr3_aa: CASSLYSAGGIDTQYF
cdr3_nt: TGTGCCAGCAGCTTGTATTCAGCGGGAGGGATAGATACGCAGTATTTT

cdr3_length: 16
v_call: TRBV4-2
d_call: .
j_call: TRBJ2-7
clone_size: few
cdr3_aa: CASSQEGIAATYEQYF
cdr3_nt: TGTGCCAGCAGCCAAGAGGGGATAGCGGCGACCTACGAGCAGTACTTC

cdr3_length: 14
v_call: TRBV27
d_call: TRBD1
j_call: TRBJ1-2
clone_size: few
cdr3_aa: CASSPQGTAYGYTF
cdr3_nt: TGTGCCAGCAGCCCACAGGGGACGGCCTATGGCTACACCTTC

cdr3_length: 12
v_call: TRBV10-3
d_call: .
j_call: TRBJ2-7
clone_size: .
cdr3_aa: CAISVRRDEQYF
cdr3_nt: TGTGCCATCAGTGTGCGGAGGGACGAGCAGTACTTC

cdr3_length: 18
v_call: TRBV5-4
d_call: .
j_call: TRBJ1-1
clone_size: few
cdr3_aa: CASSLDPTGPRTNTEAFF
cdr3_nt: TGTGCCAGCAGCTTGGATCCTACAGGGCCGAGGACGAACACTGAAGCTTTCTTT

cdr3_length: 16
v_call: TRBV18
d_call: .
j_call: TRBJ2-5
clone_size: few
cdr3_aa: CASSAQETGYQETQYF
cdr3_nt: TGTGCCAGCTCAGCTCAAGAAACAGGATACCAAGAGACCCAGTACTTC

cdr3_length: 14
v_call: TRBV23-1
d_call: .
j_call: TRBJ2-1
clone_size: .
cdr3_aa: CASPCSDSRNEQFF
cdr3_nt: TGCGCCAGTCCCTGTTCAGACTCGCGCAATGAGCAGTTCTTC

cdr3_length: 13
v_call: TRBV2
d_call: TRBD1
j_call: TRBJ1-1
clone_size: few
cdr3_aa: CASSELGQGVAFF
cdr3_nt: TGTGCCAGCAGTGAACTGGGACAGGGGGTAGCTTTCTTT

cdr3_length: 13
v_call: TRBV6-1
d_call: .
j_call: TRBJ1-1
clone_size: few
cdr3_aa: CASSDHQGTEAFF
cdr3_nt: TGTGCCAGCAGTGACCATCAGGGCACTGAAGCTTTCTTT

cdr3_length: 15
v_call: TRBV15
d_call: TRBD1
j_call: TRBJ1-1
clone_size: few
cdr3_aa: CATSRGEGGDTEAFF
cdr3_nt: TGTGCCACCAGCAGAGGTGAAGGGGGCGACACTGAAGCTTTCTTT

cdr3_length: 16
v_call: TRBV6-1
d_call: TRBD2
j_call: TRBJ2-5
clone_size: few
cdr3_aa: CASSDGREGHRETQYF
cdr3_nt: TGTGCCAGCAGTGATGGGCGGGAGGGCCACCGAGAGACCCAGTACTTC

cdr3_length: 15
v_call: TRBV10-3
d_call: .
j_call: TRBJ1-4
clone_size: .
cdr3_aa: CAISESGGTNEKLFF
cdr3_nt: TGTGCCATCAGTGAGTCAGGAGGAACTAATGAAAAACTGTTTTTT

cdr3_length: 16
v_call: TRBV5-1
d_call: .
j_call: TRBJ2-1
clone_size: few
cdr3_aa: CASSLTHQRVYNEQFF
cdr3_nt: TGCGCCAGCAGCTTAACCCATCAGCGGGTCTACAATGAGCAGTTCTTC

cdr3_length: 15
v_call: TRBV27
d_call: .
j_call: TRBJ1-5
clone_size: .
cdr3_aa: CASSLGRGLDQPQHF
cdr3_nt: TGTGCCAGCAGTTTGGGCAGGGGATTGGATCAGCCCCAGCATTTT

cdr3_length: 11
v_call: TRBV29-1
d_call: .
j_call: TRBJ1-1
clone_size: .
cdr3_aa: CSVGPGPEAFF
cdr3_nt: TGCAGCGTGGGCCCAGGGCCTGAAGCTTTCTTT

cdr3_length: 16
v_call: TRBV7-3
d_call: TRBD1
j_call: TRBJ2-7
clone_size: .
cdr3_aa: CASSPTGDTSSYEQYF
cdr3_nt: TGTGCCAGCAGTCCTACAGGGGACACCAGCTCCTACGAGCAGTACTTC

cdr3_length: 16
v_call: TRBV7-7
d_call: TRBD1
j_call: TRBJ2-1
clone_size: .
cdr3_aa: CASSRGRDRGRNEQFF
cdr3_nt: TGTGCTAGCAGCCGAGGCCGGGACAGGGGGCGAAATGAGCAGTTCTTC

cdr3_length: 13
v_call: TRBV29-1
d_call: .
j_call: TRBJ2-3
clone_size: .
cdr3_aa: CSVELALTDTQYF
cdr3_nt: TGCAGCGTTGAACTAGCGTTGACAGATACGCAGTATTTT

cdr3_length: 15
v_call: TRBV29-1
d_call: TRBD2
j_call: TRBJ2-3
clone_size: few
cdr3_aa: CSVGTSGTSTDTQYF
cdr3_nt: TGCAGCGTTGGAACTAGCGGTACTAGCACAGATACGCAGTATTTT

cdr3_length: 14
v_call: TRBV7-9
d_call: .
j_call: TRBJ1-2
clone_size: few
cdr3_aa: CASSLDAVSYGYTF
cdr3_nt: TGTGCCAGCAGCTTAGATGCGGTTAGCTATGGCTACACCTTC

cdr3_length: 11
v_call: TRBV30
d_call: TRBD1
j_call: TRBJ1-2
clone_size: few
cdr3_aa: CAWSADRARAF
cdr3_nt: TGTGCCTGGAGTGCCGACAGGGCTAGAGCCTTC

cdr3_length: 14
v_call: TRBV29-1
d_call: .
j_call: TRBJ2-7
clone_size: .
cdr3_aa: CSASTGLSSYEQYF
cdr3_nt: TGCAGCGCAAGTACAGGGTTAAGCTCCTACGAGCAGTACTTC

cdr3_length: 11
v_call: TRBV2
d_call: .
j_call: TRBJ2-3
clone_size: few
cdr3_aa: CASSQELRQYF
cdr3_nt: TGTGCCAGTAGTCAGGAACTGCGGCAGTATTTT

cdr3_length: 18
v_call: TRBV9
d_call: TRBD2
j_call: TRBJ2-1
clone_size: .
cdr3_aa: CASSVFPSPPGLAVEQFF
cdr3_nt: TGTGCCAGCAGCGTATTCCCCTCCCCCCCGGGACTAGCGGTTGAGCAGTTCTTC

cdr3_length: 16
v_call: TRBV25-1
d_call: TRBD1
j_call: TRBJ1-1
clone_size: .
cdr3_aa: CASSESEDRLNTEAFF
cdr3_nt: TGTGCCAGCAGTGAATCGGAGGACAGGCTGAACACTGAAGCTTTCTTT

cdr3_length: 15
v_call: TRBV5-4
d_call: .
j_call: TRBJ2-3
clone_size: few
cdr3_aa: CASSLELDNTDTQYF
cdr3_nt: TGTGCCAGCAGCTTGGAACTGGACAACACAGATACGCAGTATTTT

cdr3_length: 11
v_call: TRBV4-2
d_call: .
j_call: TRBJ2-7
clone_size: .
cdr3_aa: CASSLGYEQYF
cdr3_nt: TGTGCCAGCAGCCTCGGTTACGAGCAGTACTTC

cdr3_length: 13
v_call: TRBV30
d_call: .
j_call: TRBJ1-5
clone_size: .
cdr3_aa: CAWSVAGNQPQHF
cdr3_nt: TGTGCCTGGAGTGTGGCAGGGAATCAGCCCCAGCATTTT

cdr3_length: 15
v_call: TRBV27
d_call: .
j_call: TRBJ2-1
clone_size: .
cdr3_aa: CASSLYREGLNEQFF
cdr3_nt: TGTGCCAGCAGTCTATACAGGGAAGGCCTCAATGAGCAGTTCTTC

cdr3_length: 13
v_call: TRBV29-1
d_call: .
j_call: TRBJ2-5
clone_size: .
cdr3_aa: CSVERGIQETQYF
cdr3_nt: TGCAGCGTAGAACGGGGGATCCAAGAGACCCAGTACTTC

cdr3_length: 16
v_call: TRBV19
d_call: TRBD1
j_call: TRBJ2-3
clone_size: .
cdr3_aa: CASSPRQGRDTDTQYF
cdr3_nt: TGTGCCAGTAGTCCTAGACAGGGAAGGGACACAGATACGCAGTATTTT

cdr3_length: 15
v_call: TRBV19
d_call: .
j_call: TRBJ1-2
clone_size: few
cdr3_aa: CASGDRQALGRGYTF
cdr3_nt: TGTGCCAGTGGAGACCGACAGGCCTTGGGACGGGGCTACACCTTC

cdr3_length: 14
v_call: TRBV18
d_call: .
j_call: TRBJ2-1
clone_size: few
cdr3_aa: CASSLDPQGGGQFF
cdr3_nt: TGTGCCAGCTCACTGGACCCACAGGGCGGAGGGCAGTTCTTC

cdr3_length: 16
v_call: TRBV25-1
d_call: TRBD1
j_call: TRBJ2-5
clone_size: few
cdr3_aa: CASTDGVTGGQETQYF
cdr3_nt: TGTGCCAGCACCGACGGGGTTACAGGGGGGCAAGAGACCCAGTACTTC

cdr3_length: 14
v_call: TRBV18
d_call: TRBD2
j_call: TRBJ2-3
clone_size: few
cdr3_aa: CASSRLAGGDTQYF
cdr3_nt: TGTGCCAGCTCACGACTAGCGGGAGGAGATACGCAGTATTTT

cdr3_length: 13
v_call: TRBV27
d_call: .
j_call: TRBJ1-2
clone_size: few
cdr3_aa: CASSLRGGDGYTF
cdr3_nt: TGTGCCAGCAGTTTACGAGGAGGGGATGGCTACACCTTC

cdr3_length: 16
v_call: TRBV5-1
d_call: TRBD2
j_call: TRBJ2-1
clone_size: few
cdr3_aa: CASSLPGLAAPNEQFF
cdr3_nt: TGCGCCAGCAGCCTCCCGGGACTAGCGGCACCCAATGAGCAGTTCTTC

cdr3_length: 17
v_call: TRBV4-1
d_call: TRBD2
j_call: TRBJ2-3
clone_size: .
cdr3_aa: CASSERTSGTFTDTQYF
cdr3_nt: TGCGCCAGCAGCGAACGGACTAGCGGCACCTTCACAGATACGCAGTATTTT

cdr3_length: 15
v_call: TRBV11-3
d_call: TRBD2
j_call: TRBJ2-1
clone_size: .
cdr3_aa: CASSSAGLADNEQFF
cdr3_nt: TGTGCCAGCAGCTCCGCCGGACTAGCGGACAATGAGCAGTTCTTC

cdr3_length: 13
v_call: TRBV30
d_call: .
j_call: TRBJ1-4
clone_size: few
cdr3_aa: CAWSVVSGEKLFF
cdr3_nt: TGTGCCTGGAGTGTTGTGTCAGGGGAAAAACTGTTTTTT

cdr3_length: 13
v_call: TRBV6-5
d_call: TRBD1
j_call: TRBJ2-7
clone_size: .
cdr3_aa: CASRRDRDYEQYF
cdr3_nt: TGTGCCAGCAGGCGGGACAGGGACTACGAGCAGTACTTC